A selection of T cell receptor beta chains follows, all from one sample in a study of shared clonotypes between healthy human individuals. Data came from immunoSEQ multiplex PCR; TCRdb stores just in-frame clones and leaves some out. This table has around 2,000,000 clones, 85% to 95% appearing once. Input material: naive CD4+ T cells sorted from blood. The origin of the receptors is a man in his late teens or twenties in good health. Both conserved end residues are part of each CDR3. A D gene is named only where the DNA matches it firmly. Clone size appears in some rows only: once, few, many, or a class for an expanded clone.

NA,TRBJ2-1,TRBV5-1,TRBD1,CASSLAGQGYNEQFF,TGCGCCAGCAGCTTGGCAGGACAGGGATACAATGAGCAGTTCTTC
NA,TRBJ2-7,TRBV28,NA,CASSSRFYEQYF,TGTGCCAGCAGTTCCCGGTTCTACGAGCAGTACTTC
NA,TRBJ1-1,TRBV28,NA,CASSGGALGLNTEAFF,TGTGCCAGCAGTGGCGGGGCGCTGGGACTGAACACTGAAGCTTTCTTT
NA,TRBJ2-1,TRBV18,TRBD2,CASSPPGGVYNEQFF,TGTGCCAGCTCACCTCCGGGAGGAGTTTACAATGAGCAGTTCTTC
NA,TRBJ1-1,TRBV9,TRBD1,CASSLGQGTEAFF,TGTGCCAGCAGCCTTGGACAGGGCACTGAAGCTTTCTTT
NA,TRBJ1-1,TRBV28,NA,CASSFPRRTEAFF,TGTGCCAGCAGTTTCCCCAGGAGGACTGAAGCTTTCTTT
NA,TRBJ2-2,TRBV7-8,NA,CASSFGGDTGELFF,TGTGCCAGCAGCTTTGGGGGAGACACCGGGGAGCTGTTTTTT
NA,TRBJ2-7,TRBV7-2,NA,CASSTDRLGRDEQYF,TGTGCCAGCAGCACCGACAGGCTGGGCCGCGACGAGCAGTACTTC
NA,TRBJ1-1,TRBV7-9,NA,CASRYTRTVEKVNTEAFF,TGTGCCAGCAGATATACTCGGACAGTCGAGAAGGTGAACACTGAAGCTTTCTTT
NA,TRBJ1-2,TRBV5-1,NA,CASSTFSDGYTF,TGCGCCAGCAGCACCTTTAGTGATGGCTACACCTTC
NA,TRBJ2-7,TRBV5-6,NA,CASSGQTYEQYF,TGTGCCAGCAGCGGACAAACCTACGAGCAGTACTTC
NA,TRBJ2-5,TRBV27,NA,CASTPSTSLQETQYF,TGTGCCAGCACCCCCTCGACGAGCCTGCAAGAGACCCAGTACTTC
NA,TRBJ2-7,TRBV25-1,TRBD2,CASSRASGGLEQYF,TGTGCCAGCAGTAGGGCTAGCGGGGGCCTTGAGCAGTACTTC
NA,TRBJ2-7,TRBV5-1,NA,CASSARTAEPYEQYF,TGCGCCAGCAGCGCCCGGACAGCCGAACCCTACGAGCAGTACTTC
NA,TRBJ2-5,TRBV6-1,TRBD2,CASRKILAGGETQYF,TGTGCCAGCAGGAAAATACTAGCGGGAGGCGAGACCCAGTACTTC
once,TRBJ1-1,TRBV11-2,TRBD1,CASSSDRGQTEAFF,TGTGCCAGCAGCTCGGACAGGGGGCAAACTGAAGCTTTCTTT
NA,TRBJ2-7,TRBV6-1,NA,CASSRSSYEQYF,TGTGCCAGCAGTCGCAGCTCCTACGAGCAGTACTTC
NA,TRBJ2-3,TRBV7-9,NA,CASSLNQPGDTQYF,TGTGCCAGCAGCTTAAATCAGCCAGGAGATACGCAGTATTTT
NA,TRBJ1-5,TRBV4-1,NA,CASSQDWPSNSNQPQHF,TGCGCCAGCAGCCAAGATTGGCCCAGTAATAGCAATCAGCCCCAGCATTTT
NA,TRBJ2-3,TRBV5-1,NA,CASSFQDNTDTQYF,TGCGCCAGCAGCTTTCAGGATAACACAGATACGCAGTATTTT
NA,TRBJ1-1,TRBV6-6,NA,CASILTVMNTEAFF,TGTGCCAGCATACTGACAGTTATGAACACTGAAGCTTTCTTT
NA,TRBJ1-1,TRBV28,NA,CASQRTPNTEAFF,TGTGCCAGCCAACGTACTCCAAACACTGAAGCTTTCTTT
NA,TRBJ2-2,TRBV9,TRBD2,CASSVSGGATTGELFF,TGTGCCAGCAGCGTCAGCGGGGGGGCCACTACCGGGGAGCTGTTTTTT
NA,TRBJ1-1,TRBV2,NA,CASSLISKNTEAFF,TGTGCCAGCAGCCTGATCAGTAAGAACACTGAAGCTTTCTTT
NA,TRBJ1-5,TRBV6-1,TRBD1,CASSADRGARMSNQPQHF,TGTGCCAGCAGTGCGGACAGGGGTGCTAGGATGAGCAATCAGCCCCAGCATTTT
NA,TRBJ1-6,TRBV11-2,TRBD1,CASSLGGQSSYNSPLHF,TGTGCCAGCAGCTTAGGGGGACAGAGCTCCTATAATTCACCCCTCCACTTT
NA,TRBJ1-5,TRBV30,NA,CAWSGQGVGQPQHF,TGTGCCTGGAGTGGGCAGGGTGTCGGGCAGCCCCAGCATTTT
NA,TRBJ2-3,TRBV5-1,NA,CASSFSGVSGTDTQYF,TGCGCCAGCAGCTTTTCCGGGGTGAGCGGCACAGATACGCAGTATTTT
NA,TRBJ1-1,TRBV30,NA,CAWSGGSENTEAFF,TGTGCCTGGAGTGGTGGCAGCGAGAACACTGAAGCTTTCTTT
NA,TRBJ2-5,TRBV21-1,NA,CASSKRGSGGQETQYF,TGTGCCAGCAGCAAAAGGGGTAGCGGAGGCCAAGAGACCCAGTACTTC
NA,TRBJ2-1,TRBV5-5,NA,CASSLEGLAYNEQFF,TGTGCCAGCAGCTTGGAGGGGTTAGCCTACAATGAGCAGTTCTTC
NA,TRBJ1-1,TRBV10-3,NA,CAISGPGTAEAFF,TGTGCCATCAGTGGCCCCGGGACGGCTGAAGCTTTCTTT
NA,TRBJ2-3,TRBV2,TRBD2,CASRGTSGAFTDTQYF,TGTGCCAGCAGGGGAACTAGCGGGGCCTTCACAGATACGCAGTATTTT
NA,TRBJ1-1,TRBV27,NA,CASRLTGGTEAFF,TGTGCCAGCAGACTAACGGGGGGCACTGAAGCTTTCTTT
few,TRBJ1-2,TRBV2,NA,CASSGPVGYTF,TGTGCCAGCAGTGGCCCCGTTGGCTACACCTTC
NA,TRBJ1-1,TRBV30,NA,CAWSAQGGTEAFF,TGTGCCTGGAGTGCACAGGGTGGCACTGAAGCTTTCTTT
NA,TRBJ1-1,TRBV6-1,NA,CASSDTGTEAFF,TGTGCCAGCAGTGACACAGGCACTGAAGCTTTCTTT